Listed below are T cell receptor beta chains from one sample, sequenced in a study of blood T cell repertoires in COVID-19. The data were produced by immunoSEQ multiplex PCR, yet TCRdb's version contains in-frame clones alone and is incomplete. The data hold around 29,000 clones, with around 87% observed a single time. The sequenced material came from peripheral blood. The receptors shown here come from a human donor in a cohort sampled during active COVID-19. Each CDR3 is given with its conserved first and last residue. The D gene is left open where the match is weak. Not all rows give a size; the values are once, few, many and, for expanded clones, a class.

CASSPMGQGHGYTF	TRBD1	TRBV18	TRBJ1-2	once
CASSGNLRQGGRTDTQYF	TRBD1	TRBV10-2	TRBJ2-3	.
CASSDRDRGYEQYF	TRBD1	TRBV19	TRBJ2-7	.
CARDRGDGYTF	TRBD1	TRBV7-7	TRBJ1-2	.
CASSSFAGGDYEQYF	TRBD2	TRBV6-5	TRBJ2-7	.
CASSLGRGNQPQHF	.	TRBV27	TRBJ1-5	.
CASSLGTEAFF	.	TRBV6-5	TRBJ1-1	.
CASSLRPAPHGGDTGELFF	TRBD2	TRBV5-1	TRBJ2-2	.
CASSKTGVASPLHF	TRBD1	TRBV5-1	TRBJ1-6	once
CASSFGDSNQPQHF	.	TRBV5-1	TRBJ1-5	few
CASSPISGGEDTQYF	TRBD2	TRBV5-4	TRBJ2-3	.
CASRARGNEQFF	TRBD1	TRBV6-5	TRBJ2-1	.
CATSDPGQGGKDTQYF	.	TRBV24-1	TRBJ2-3	.
CASSVAGGGRLYEQYF	.	TRBV9	TRBJ2-7	.
CASSLASGGSYEQYF	TRBD2	TRBV28	TRBJ2-7	.
CASSSTSSYNEQFF	.	TRBV6-5	TRBJ2-1	.
CASSVAGAVNIQYF	.	TRBV7-9	TRBJ2-4	.
CASSEMSGGGYTF	TRBD1	TRBV6-4	TRBJ1-2	.
CASSFSGGALADTQYF	TRBD2	TRBV7-9	TRBJ2-3	once
CASSLDRDTEAFF	.	TRBV11-2	TRBJ1-1	.
CASSYTTGNQPQHF	.	TRBV6-2/TRBV6-3	TRBJ1-5	few
CASRVGLFSGNTIYF	.	TRBV4-1	TRBJ1-3	few
CATSGEYPEADTQYF	.	TRBV24-1	TRBJ2-3	.
CASSPAGGDEQYF	TRBD2	TRBV5-1	TRBJ2-7	.
CASSETGTGGYETQYF	TRBD1	TRBV4-1	TRBJ2-5	once
CASSSGQGVYYGYTF	TRBD1	TRBV7-6	TRBJ1-2	.
CASSPGQGDGEKLFF	TRBD1	TRBV9	TRBJ1-4	.
CSARQNTEAFF	.	TRBV20-1	TRBJ1-1	.